The 16 T cell receptor beta chains listed next were all sequenced from one sample in a study of STAT3 mutations in large granular lymphocyte leukemia. General observations from the study: Every T-cell large granular lymphocyte leukemia patient had at least one immunodominant TCR beta clonotype.

The data were produced by immunoSEQ multiplex PCR, yet TCRdb's version contains in-frame clones alone and is incomplete. In the table there are thousands of clones, about 42% of which are singletons. What these receptors recognize is not known. Sequenced: peripheral blood mononuclear cells. All receptors derive from a man between 50 and 59 years old with T-cell large granular lymphocyte leukemia. Some clones in this sample may be carry-over from other donors' samples.

The chain employs TRBV14 and TRBJ2-7; TRBD1 agrees at 8 bases. This CDR3 has 15 residues. V trimming: 1 base; J trimming: 1 base; junction bases outside the gene matches: 3. In germline, CDR1 is SGHDN, CDR2 FVKESK. The CDR3: CASSQGTGPSYEQYF. CDR3 sequence (DNA): TGTGCCAGCAGCCAAGGGACAGGGCCTTCCTACGAGCAGTACTTC.

The chain employs TRBV9 and TRBJ2-3; D is undetermined. The germline CDR1 and CDR2 sequences are SGDLS and YYNGEE. The CDR3 length is 12 residues. V was trimmed by 4 bases and J by 2 bases, leaving 5 bases between them. The CDR3 loop is CASSTTTDTQYF. CDR3 sequence (DNA): TGTGCCAGCAGCACCACCACAGATACGCAGTATTTT.

This chain uses TRBV7-9 with TRBJ1-6; 8 bases line up with TRBD1. The CDR3 is 15 amino acids. Germline V gene lookup returns CDR1 SEHNR and CDR2 FQNEAQ (reference sequence). Losses at the gene ends were 5 bases for V and 4 bases for J; bases not matched to a gene: 4. This chain's CDR3 is CASSPDRGYNSPLHF. The CDR3 coding sequence is TGTGCCAGCAGCCCCGACAGGGGATATAATTCACCCCTCCACTTT.

The chain has TRBV5-5 and TRBJ2-7, with TRBD1 as a possible D gene (6 bases). The CDR3 spans 15 residues. V lost 0 bases, J lost 0 bases, and 10 bases lay in between. Germline lookup yields CDR1 SGHKS and CDR2 YYEKEE (reference sequence). In DNA, the CDR3 is TGTGCCAGCAGCTTGGCCGGACAGAGCTCCTACGAGCAGTACTTC. Encoded protein: CASSLAGQSSYEQYF.

The chain couples TRBV30 to TRBJ1-5; a weak D match, TRBD1 (6 bases). The length of the CDR3 is 14 residues. Germline CDR1 is GTSNPN and CDR2 is SVGIG (reference sequence). V lost 0 bases, J lost 4 bases, and 10 bases lay in between. The CDR3 sequence is CAWSVRQGNQPQHF. For the CDR3, the DNA is TGTGCCTGGAGTGTAAGGCAGGGGAATCAGCCCCAGCATTTT.

This clone was found a few times. The CDR3 spells CASSSDRELGNEQFF. In nucleotides, the CDR3 is TGTGCCAGCAGCTCCGACAGGGAGTTGGGGAATGAGCAGTTCTTC. The chain couples TRBV5-4 to TRBJ2-1; TRBD1 matches 7 bases. The trim removed 3 bases at V and 7 bases at J, leaving 10 bases unmatched. The CDR3 runs 15 residues. Germline lookup yields CDR1 SGHNT and CDR2 YYREEE (reference sequence).

The DNA for the CDR3 is TGTGCCAGCTCGCCCGCGAACCAAGCAACTAATGAAAAACTGTTTTTT. Encoded protein: CASSPANQATNEKLFF. The chain combines TRBV18 with TRBJ1-4; D gene unclear. V was clipped by 6 bases and J by 0 bases, with 14 bases between them. Germline V CDR1 and CDR2: KGHSH, LQKENI. The CDR3 is 16 residues long.

This chain joins TRBV18 and TRBJ1-2, with 7 bases fitting TRBD1. The CDR3 spans 14 residues. V shed 3 bases and J 10 bases; nucleotides not matched to a gene: 11. Germline CDR1 and CDR2: KGHSH and LQKENI. CDR3 sequence: CASSPLTGAGDYTF. As DNA, the CDR3 is TGTGCCAGCTCACCGCTAACAGGGGCGGGGGACTACACCTTC. Looking up the rest from reference TRBV18 and TRBJ1-2 gives the full variable domain: NAGVMQNPRHLVRRRGQEARLRCSPMKGHSHVYWYRQLPEEGLKFMVYLQKENIIDESGMPKERFSAEFPKEGPSILRIQQVVRGDSAAYFCASSPLTGAGDYTFGSGTRLTVV.

The genes are TRBV18 and TRBJ1-5; no clear D gene. Trimming stripped 2 bases from V and 2 bases from J, with 4 bases between. CDR3 length: 13 amino acids. CDR1 KGHSH and CDR2 LQKENI come from the germline V gene. CDR3 amino acids: CASSPSGNQPQHF. CDR3 DNA sequence: TGTGCCAGCTCACCATCCGGCAATCAGCCCCAGCATTTT.

The rearrangement uses TRBV18 and TRBJ2-7; D unclear. The V gene's germline CDR1 is KGHSH and CDR2 LQKENI. The length of the CDR3 is 11 residues. The V and J ends lost 5 bases and 7 bases respectively, with 9 bases between them. DNA for the CDR3: TGTGCCAGCTCATACGGTCCAGAGCAGTACTTC. The encoded protein is CASSYGPEQYF. The whole variable domain, filled in from reference TRBV18 and TRBJ2-7, reads NAGVMQNPRHLVRRRGQEARLRCSPMKGHSHVYWYRQLPEEGLKFMVYLQKENIIDESGMPKERFSAEFPKEGPSILRIQQVVRGDSAAYFCASSYGPEQYFGPGTRLTVT.

The sample holds a few counts of this clone. The V call is TRBV4-3, the J call TRBJ2-7, with TRBD2 matching over 11 bases. The CDR3 contains 15 residues. The germline gives CDR1 LGHNA, CDR2 YSLEER. The junction had 4 bases not matched to a gene; V was cut back by 3 bases and J by 3 bases. CDR3 in amino acids: CASSQGLAENYEQYF. DNA for the CDR3: TGCGCCAGCAGCCAGGGACTAGCGGAAAACTACGAGCAGTACTTC.

This clone has only a few counts. V is TRBV7-9 and J is TRBJ2-3; D remains unclear. Germline V gene lookup returns CDR1 SEHNR and CDR2 FQNEAQ (reference sequence). Trimming removed 1 base at V and 2 bases at J, with 7 bases between. The CDR3 totals 14 residues. The CDR3 DNA sequence: TGTGCCAGCAGCTTAGGCAGCTCCACAGATACGCAGTATTTT. Amino acids: CASSLGSSTDTQYF.

The rearrangement links TRBV27 to TRBJ1-6; D is undetermined. Per germline, CDR1 MNHEY and CDR2 SMNVEV (reference sequence). The CDR3 totals 15 residues. The V end was cut by 0 bases, the J end by 4 bases, with 7 bases between. The CDR3 DNA is TGTGCCAGCAGTTTATCGCCCAGGTATAATTCACCCCTCCACTTT. This codes for CASSLSPRYNSPLHF.

This clone was seen only a few times. This sequence joins TRBV6-5 and TRBJ1-1, with a weak D call TRBD1 (5 bases). The CDR3 totals 14 residues. Germline values: CDR1 MNHEY, CDR2 SVGAGI. With 8 bases removed from V and 6 bases from J, the gap between germline ends came to 19 bases. The CDR3, as DNA: TGTGCCAGCCGACGTCGGGATCTCAGGGCTGAAGCTTTCTTT. This translates into CASRRRDLRAEAFF.

This rearrangement joins TRBV5-1 to TRBJ2-7; TRBD2 matches at 10 bases. V was pared by 0 bases and J by 5 bases, with 2 bases of the junction left unmatched. The CDR3 is 14 amino acids. CDR1 and CDR2 from the germline V gene are SGHRS and YFSETQ. In DNA, the CDR3 is TGCGCCAGCAGCTTGGTACTAGCGGGAAACGAGCAGTACTTC. This sequence encodes CASSLVLAGNEQYF.

The genes are TRBV18 and TRBJ2-5; D unclear. This CDR3 has 14 amino acids. Germline loops: CDR1 KGHSH, CDR2 LQKENI. V lost 6 bases, J lost 7 bases, and 18 bases lay in between. CDR3 protein: CASSTSPAPGTQYF. The CDR3 DNA sequence: TGTGCCAGCTCCACATCCCCGGCGCCGGGGACCCAGTACTTC.